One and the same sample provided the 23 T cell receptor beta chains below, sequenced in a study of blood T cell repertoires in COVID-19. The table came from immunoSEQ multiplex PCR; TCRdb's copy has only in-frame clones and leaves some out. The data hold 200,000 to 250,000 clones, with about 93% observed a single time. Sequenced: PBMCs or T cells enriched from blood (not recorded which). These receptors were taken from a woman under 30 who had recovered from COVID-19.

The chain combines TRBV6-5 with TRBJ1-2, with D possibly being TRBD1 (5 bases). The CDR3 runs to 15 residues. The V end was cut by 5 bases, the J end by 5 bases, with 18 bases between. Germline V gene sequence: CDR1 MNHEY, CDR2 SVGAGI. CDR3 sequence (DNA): TGTGCCAGCAGTCCCAACAGGATAGGCTCGTATGGCTACACCTTC. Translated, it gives CASSPNRIGSYGYTF.

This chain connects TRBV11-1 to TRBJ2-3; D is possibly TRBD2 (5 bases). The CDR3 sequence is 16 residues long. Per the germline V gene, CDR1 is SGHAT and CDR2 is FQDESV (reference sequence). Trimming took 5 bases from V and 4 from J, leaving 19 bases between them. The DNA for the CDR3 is TGTGCCAGCAGCCCTAGGGCGGGTCTAGCCGCAGATACGCAGTATTTT. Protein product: CASSPRAGLAADTQYF.

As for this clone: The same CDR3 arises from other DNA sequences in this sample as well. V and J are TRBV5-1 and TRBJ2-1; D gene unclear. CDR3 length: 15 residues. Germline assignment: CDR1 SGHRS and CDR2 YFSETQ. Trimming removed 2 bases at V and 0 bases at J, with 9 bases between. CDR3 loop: CASSLDPGSYNEQFF. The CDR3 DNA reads TGCGCCAGCAGCTTAGACCCGGGCTCCTACAATGAGCAGTTCTTC.

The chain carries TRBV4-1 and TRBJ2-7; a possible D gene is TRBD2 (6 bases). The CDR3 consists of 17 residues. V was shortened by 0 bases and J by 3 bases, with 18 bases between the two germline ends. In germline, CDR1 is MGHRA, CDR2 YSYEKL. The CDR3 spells CASSQDPRPRGFYEQYF. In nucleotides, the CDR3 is TGCGCCAGCAGCCAAGATCCCCGACCCCGGGGGTTCTACGAGCAGTACTTC.

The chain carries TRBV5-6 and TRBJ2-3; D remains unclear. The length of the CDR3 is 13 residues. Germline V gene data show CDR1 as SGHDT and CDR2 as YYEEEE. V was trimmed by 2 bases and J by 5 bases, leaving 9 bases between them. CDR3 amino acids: CASSFPTGDTQYF. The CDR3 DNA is TGTGCCAGCAGCTTCCCGACGGGAGATACGCAGTATTTT. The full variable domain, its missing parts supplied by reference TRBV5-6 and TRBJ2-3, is DAGVTQSPTHLIKTRGQQVTLRCSPKSGHDTVSWYQQALGQGPQFIFQYYEEEERQRGNFPDRFSGHQFPNYSSELNVNALLLGDSALYLCASSFPTGDTQYFGPGTRLTVL.

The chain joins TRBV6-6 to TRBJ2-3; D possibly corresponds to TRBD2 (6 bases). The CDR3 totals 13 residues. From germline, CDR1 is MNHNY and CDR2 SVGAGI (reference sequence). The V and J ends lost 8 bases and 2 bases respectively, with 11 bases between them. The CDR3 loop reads CASSRDLTDTQYF. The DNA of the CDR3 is TGTGCCAGCTCGCGGGATCTCACAGATACGCAGTATTTT.

The CDR3 sequence is CASSLLAGYNSPLHF. The CDR3 bases are TGTGCCAGCAGCTTATTAGCCGGTTATAATTCACCCCTCCACTTT. The chain recombines TRBV7-9 with TRBJ1-6; D gene unclear. The germline gives CDR1 SEHNR, CDR2 FQNEAQ (reference sequence). This CDR3 is 15 amino acids long. V lost 2 bases and J 4 bases, leaving 9 bases between the germline ends.

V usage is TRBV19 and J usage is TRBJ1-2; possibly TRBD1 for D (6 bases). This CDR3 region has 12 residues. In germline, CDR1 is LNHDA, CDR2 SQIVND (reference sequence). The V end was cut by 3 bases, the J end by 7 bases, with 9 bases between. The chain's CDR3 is CASSMLGGGYTF. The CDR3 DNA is TGTGCCAGTAGTATGTTAGGGGGTGGCTACACCTTC.

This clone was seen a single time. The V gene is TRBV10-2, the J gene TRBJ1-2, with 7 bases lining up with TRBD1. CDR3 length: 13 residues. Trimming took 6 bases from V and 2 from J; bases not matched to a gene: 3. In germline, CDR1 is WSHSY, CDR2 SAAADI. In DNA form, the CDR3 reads TGCGCCAGCAGACAGGGGCCGAACTATGGCTACACCTTC. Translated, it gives CASRQGPNYGYTF.

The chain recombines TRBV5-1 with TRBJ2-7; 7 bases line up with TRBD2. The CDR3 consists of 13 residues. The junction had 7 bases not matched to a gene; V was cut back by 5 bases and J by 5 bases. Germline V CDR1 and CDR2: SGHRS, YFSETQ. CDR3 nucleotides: TGCGCCAGCAGTGCCGGACTAGTGCACGAGCAGTACTTC. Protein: CASSAGLVHEQYF.

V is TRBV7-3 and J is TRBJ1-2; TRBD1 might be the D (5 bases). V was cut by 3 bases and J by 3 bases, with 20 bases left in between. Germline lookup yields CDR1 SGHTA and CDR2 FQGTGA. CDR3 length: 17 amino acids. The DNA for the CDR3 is TGTGCCAGCAGCTTGGGCCCCCTAACAGGATCGGACTATGGCTACACCTTC. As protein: CASSLGPLTGSDYGYTF.

The CDR3 here is CASSQTGGLGEAFF. The CDR3 bases are TGTGCCAGCAGCCAAACAGGGGGCTTGGGTGAAGCTTTCTTT. This chain joins TRBV7-3 and TRBJ1-1; 9 positions agree with TRBD1. The CDR3 has 14 amino acids. V was clipped by 5 bases and J by 7 bases; unmatched bases: 8. The V gene's germline CDR1 is SGHTA and CDR2 FQGTGA. Full variable domain (missing parts from reference TRBV7-3 and TRBJ1-1): GAGVSQTPSNKVTEKGKYVELRCDPISGHTALYWYRQSLGQGPEFLIYFQGTGAADDSGLPNDRFFAVRPEGSVSTLKIQRTERGDSAVYLCASSQTGGLGEAFFGQGTRLTVV.

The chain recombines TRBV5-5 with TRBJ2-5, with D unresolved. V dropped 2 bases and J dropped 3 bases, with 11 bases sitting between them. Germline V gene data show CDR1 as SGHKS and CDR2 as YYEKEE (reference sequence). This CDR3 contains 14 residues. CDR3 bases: TGTGCCAGCAGCTTATTAGAGGCAGAAGAGACCCAGTACTTC. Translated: CASSLLEAEETQYF.

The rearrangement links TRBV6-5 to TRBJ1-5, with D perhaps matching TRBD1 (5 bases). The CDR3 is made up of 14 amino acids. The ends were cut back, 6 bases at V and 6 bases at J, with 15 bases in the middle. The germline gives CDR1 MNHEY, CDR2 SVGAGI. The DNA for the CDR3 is TGTGCCAGCAGAGCATCAGGGAACGGTCAGCCCCAGCATTTT. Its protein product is CASRASGNGQPQHF.

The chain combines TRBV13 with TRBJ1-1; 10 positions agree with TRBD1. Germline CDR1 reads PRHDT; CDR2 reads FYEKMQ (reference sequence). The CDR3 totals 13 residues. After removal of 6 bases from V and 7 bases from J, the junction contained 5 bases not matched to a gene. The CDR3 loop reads CASRAGTGVEAFF. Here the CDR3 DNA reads TGTGCCAGCAGAGCCGGGACAGGGGTTGAAGCTTTCTTT.

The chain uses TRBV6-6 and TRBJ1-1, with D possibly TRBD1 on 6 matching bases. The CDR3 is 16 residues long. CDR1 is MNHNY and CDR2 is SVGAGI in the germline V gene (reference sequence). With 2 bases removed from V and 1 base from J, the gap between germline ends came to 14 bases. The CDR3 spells CASSYGFRGQNTEAFF. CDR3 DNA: TGTGCCAGCAGTTACGGTTTCAGGGGCCAGAACACTGAAGCTTTCTTT.

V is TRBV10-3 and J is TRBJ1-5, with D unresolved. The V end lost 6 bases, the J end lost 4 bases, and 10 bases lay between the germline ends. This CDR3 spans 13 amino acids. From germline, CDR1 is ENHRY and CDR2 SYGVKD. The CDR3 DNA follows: TGTGCCATCAGAAAGTGGGAGAATCAGCCCCAGCATTTT. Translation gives CAIRKWENQPQHF.

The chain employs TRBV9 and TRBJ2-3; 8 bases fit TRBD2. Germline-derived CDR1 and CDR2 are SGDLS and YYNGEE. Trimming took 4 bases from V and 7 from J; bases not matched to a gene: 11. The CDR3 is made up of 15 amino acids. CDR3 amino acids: CASSYSVTSDHTQYF. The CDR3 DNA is TGTGCCAGCAGCTATTCGGTGACTAGCGACCATACGCAGTATTTT.

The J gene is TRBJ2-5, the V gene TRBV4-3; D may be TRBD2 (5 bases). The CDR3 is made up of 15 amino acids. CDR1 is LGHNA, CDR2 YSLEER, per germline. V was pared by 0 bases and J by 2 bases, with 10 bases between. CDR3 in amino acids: CASSQDHSGQETQYF. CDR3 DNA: TGCGCCAGCAGCCAAGATCACTCGGGGCAAGAGACCCAGTACTTC.

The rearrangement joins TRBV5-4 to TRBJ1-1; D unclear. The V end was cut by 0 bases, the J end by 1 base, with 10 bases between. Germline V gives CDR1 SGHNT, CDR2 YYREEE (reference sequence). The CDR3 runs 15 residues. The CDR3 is CASSLDYSRNTEAFF. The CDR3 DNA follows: TGTGCCAGCAGCTTGGACTACTCGAGGAACACTGAAGCTTTCTTT. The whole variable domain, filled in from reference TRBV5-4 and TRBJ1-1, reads ETGVTQSPTHLIKTRGQQVTLRCSSQSGHNTVSWYQQALGQGPQFIFQYYREEENGRGNFPPRFSGLQFPNYSSELNVNALELDDSALYLCASSLDYSRNTEAFFGQGTRLTVV.

The CDR3 region is CASSLQGGSYNEQFF. The CDR3, as DNA: TGTGCCAGCAGCTTGCAGGGTGGGTCCTACAATGAGCAGTTCTTC. V and J are TRBV7-9 and TRBJ2-1; TRBD1 might be the D (5 bases). V lost 3 bases and J lost 1, with 10 bases in between. The CDR3 covers 15 residues. CDR1 SEHNR and CDR2 FQNEAQ come from the germline V gene (reference sequence).

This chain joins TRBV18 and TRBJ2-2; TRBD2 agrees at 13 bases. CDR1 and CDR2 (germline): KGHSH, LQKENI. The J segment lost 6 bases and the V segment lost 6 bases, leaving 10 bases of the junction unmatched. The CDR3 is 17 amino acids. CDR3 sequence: CASSLGLAGVLSGELFF. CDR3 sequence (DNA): TGTGCCAGCTCGCTCGGACTAGCGGGAGTTTTGTCCGGGGAGCTGTTTTTT. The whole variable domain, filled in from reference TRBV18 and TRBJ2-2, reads NAGVMQNPRHLVRRRGQEARLRCSPMKGHSHVYWYRQLPEEGLKFMVYLQKENIIDESGMPKERFSAEFPKEGPSILRIQQVVRGDSAAYFCASSLGLAGVLSGELFFGEGSRLTVL.

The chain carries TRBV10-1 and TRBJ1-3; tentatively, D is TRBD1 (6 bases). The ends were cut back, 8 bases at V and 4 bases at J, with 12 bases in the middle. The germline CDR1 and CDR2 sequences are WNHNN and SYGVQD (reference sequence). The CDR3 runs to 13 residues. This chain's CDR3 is CASLIDRGNTIYF. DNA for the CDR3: TGCGCCAGCCTTATAGACAGGGGAAACACCATATATTTT.